A selection of T cell receptor beta chains follows, all from one sample in a study of shared clonotypes between healthy human individuals. TCRdb's copy holds only in-frame clones and misses some; the assay was immunoSEQ multiplex PCR. The table records about 2.1 million clones, 80% to 95% of them present only once. Source material: naive CD8+ T cells from PBMCs. Receptors were obtained from a man younger than 30 in good health. Some clones in this sample may be carry-over from other donors' samples. Both conserved end residues are part of each CDR3. A D gene is named only where the DNA matches it firmly. Expanded clones get a size class; other rows say once, few or many, or leave the size out.

>TRBJ2-3|TRBV7-6|.|.
CASSTFTRGMGDTQYF
TGTGCCAGCAGCACCTTTACGAGGGGGATGGGGGATACGCAGTATTTT
>TRBJ2-7|TRBV5-6|.|TRBD1
CASSNSTGVTIYEQYF
TGTGCCAGCAGCAATTCGACAGGGGTAACGATCTACGAGCAGTACTTC
>TRBJ2-7|TRBV27|few|.
CASSPSSYEQYF
TGTGCCAGCAGTCCGAGCTCCTACGAGCAGTACTTC
>TRBJ1-5|TRBV28|.|.
CASSPRTEKISNQPQHF
TGTGCCAGCAGTCCACGGACAGAAAAGATAAGCAATCAGCCCCAGCATTTT
>TRBJ1-6|TRBV4-3|.|.
CASSQDLGRASPLHF
TGCGCCAGCAGCCAAGATTTAGGCAGGGCTTCACCCCTCCACTTT
>TRBJ1-1|TRBV29-1|.|.
CSARGAGFEAFF
TGCAGCGCCCGAGGCGCGGGTTTTGAAGCTTTCTTT
>TRBJ1-3|TRBV27|.|.
CASSPTGNSGNTIYF
TGTGCCAGCAGTCCCACAGGGAACTCTGGAAACACCATATATTTT
>TRBJ1-5|TRBV6-6|.|.
CASSPGQGPQHF
TGTGCCAGCAGTCCCGGGCAAGGGCCCCAGCATTTT
>TRBJ2-7|TRBV29-1|few|TRBD2
CSVVGVGEGRPYEQYF
TGCAGCGTGGTAGGGGTTGGGGAGGGGCGGCCCTACGAGCAGTACTTC
>TRBJ1-1|TRBV27|.|TRBD1
CASSYRGLNTEAFF
TGTGCCAGCAGTTACAGGGGACTGAACACTGAAGCTTTCTTT
>TRBJ2-1|TRBV28|.|.
CASSLWGGESYNEQFF
TGTGCCAGCAGTTTATGGGGCGGCGAATCCTACAATGAGCAGTTCTTC
>TRBJ2-7|TRBV11-2|.|TRBD2
CASSSSGVPYEQYF
TGTGCCAGCAGCTCTAGCGGGGTTCCCTACGAGCAGTACTTC
>TRBJ1-1|TRBV12-5|.|TRBD1
CASGPDRATEAFF
TGTGCTAGTGGTCCCGACAGGGCCACTGAAGCTTTCTTT
>TRBJ2-1|TRBV15|.|.
CATSRVLPDEQFF
TGTGCCACCAGCAGAGTCCTGCCAGATGAGCAGTTCTTC
>TRBJ1-3|TRBV30|.|.
CAWSVVRGLSGNTIYF
TGTGCCTGGAGTGTTGTGCGGGGCCTCTCTGGAAACACCATATATTTT
>TRBJ2-7|TRBV9|.|.
CASSPSPYEQYF
TGTGCCAGCAGCCCCAGCCCCTACGAGCAGTACTTC
>TRBJ2-1|TRBV4-1|.|.
CASSPHLGPTFNEQFF
TGCGCCAGCAGCCCTCATCTGGGTCCCACTTTCAATGAGCAGTTCTTC
>TRBJ2-5|TRBV28|.|.
CASSPVGQETQYF
TGTGCCAGCAGTCCCGTAGGGCAAGAGACCCAGTACTTC
>TRBJ1-1|TRBV7-9|few|TRBD1
CASSLAHRGTEAFF
TGTGCCAGCAGCCTTGCCCACAGGGGCACTGAAGCTTTCTTT
>TRBJ2-7|TRBV19|.|.
CASSIRQGTVYEQYF
TGTGCCAGTAGTATACGGCAGGGTACGGTCTACGAGCAGTACTTC
>TRBJ1-1|TRBV10-3|few|TRBD1
CAISPGTANTEAFF
TGTGCCATCAGCCCCGGGACAGCGAACACTGAAGCTTTCTTT
>TRBJ2-2|TRBV11-3|.|TRBD2
CASSLVSSGEGRTGELFF
TGTGCCAGCAGCTTAGTTTCTAGCGGAGAGGGGCGCACCGGGGAGCTGTTTTTT
>TRBJ2-2|TRBV7-6|.|.
CASSLVPGTNTGELFF
TGTGCCAGCAGCTTAGTCCCGGGGACGAACACCGGGGAGCTGTTTTTT
>TRBJ1-4|TRBV7-8|.|TRBD1
CASSLGTGTGAGQEKLFF
TGTGCCAGCAGCTTAGGGACCGGGACAGGGGCCGGTCAGGAAAAACTGTTTTTT
>TRBJ2-7|TRBV10-3|.|TRBD2
CAITTGTSENSYEQYF
TGTGCCATCACCACCGGGACTAGCGAAAACTCCTACGAGCAGTACTTC
>TRBJ2-1|TRBV29-1|.|.
CSAADRFRSYNEQFF
TGCAGCGCTGCTGACAGGTTTCGCTCCTACAATGAGCAGTTCTTC
>TRBJ2-7|TRBV11-2|.|.
CASSLGGARYEQYF
TGTGCCAGCAGCTTAGGGGGGGCGCGATACGAGCAGTACTTC
>TRBJ2-7|TRBV5-6|.|TRBD1
CASSSTGQAPYEQYF
TGTGCCAGCAGCTCGACGGGACAGGCCCCCTACGAGCAGTACTTC